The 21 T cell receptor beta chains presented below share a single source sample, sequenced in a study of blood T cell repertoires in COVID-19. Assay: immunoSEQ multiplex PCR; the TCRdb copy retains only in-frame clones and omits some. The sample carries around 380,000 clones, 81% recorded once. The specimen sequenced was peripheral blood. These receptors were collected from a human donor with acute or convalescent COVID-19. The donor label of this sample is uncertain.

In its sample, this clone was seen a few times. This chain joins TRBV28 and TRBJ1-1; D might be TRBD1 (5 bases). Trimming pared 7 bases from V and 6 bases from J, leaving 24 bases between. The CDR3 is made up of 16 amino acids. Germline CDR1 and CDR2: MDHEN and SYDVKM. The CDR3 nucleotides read TGTGCCAGCACCTTAGGCACAGGTCGGAAAAGAGCTGAAGCTTTCTTT. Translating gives CASTLGTGRKRAEAFF.

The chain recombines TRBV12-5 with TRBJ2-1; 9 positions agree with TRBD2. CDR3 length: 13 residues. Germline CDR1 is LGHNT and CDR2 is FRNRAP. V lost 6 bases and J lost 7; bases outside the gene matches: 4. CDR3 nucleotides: TGTGCTAGTGGGGAAAGCGGGAGGAATGAGCAGTTCTTC. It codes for CASGESGRNEQFF.

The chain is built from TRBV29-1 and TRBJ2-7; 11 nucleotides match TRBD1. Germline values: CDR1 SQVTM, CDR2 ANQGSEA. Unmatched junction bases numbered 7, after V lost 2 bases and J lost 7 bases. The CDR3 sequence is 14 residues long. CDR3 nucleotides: TGCAGCGTTGAAACCGGGACAGGGGGAAATGAGCAGTACTTC. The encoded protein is CSVETGTGGNEQYF.

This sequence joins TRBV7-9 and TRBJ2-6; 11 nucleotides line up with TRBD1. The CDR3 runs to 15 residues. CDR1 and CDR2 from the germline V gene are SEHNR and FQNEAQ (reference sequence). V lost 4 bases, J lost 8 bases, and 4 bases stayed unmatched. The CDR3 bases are TGTGCCAGCAGCTCTGGACAGGGGGCGTCCAACGTCCTGACTTTC. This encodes CASSSGQGASNVLTF.

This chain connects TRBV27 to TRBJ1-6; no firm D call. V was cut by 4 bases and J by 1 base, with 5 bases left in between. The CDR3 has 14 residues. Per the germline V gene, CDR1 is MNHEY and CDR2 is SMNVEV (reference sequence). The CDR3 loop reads CASSYKSYNSPLHF. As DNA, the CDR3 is TGTGCCAGCAGTTACAAGTCCTATAATTCACCCCTCCACTTT.

The CDR3 loop reads CASSPLERGTDTQYF. In DNA form, the CDR3 reads TGTGCCAGCTCACCACTAGAGCGGGGCACAGATACGCAGTATTTT. The genes are TRBV18 and TRBJ2-3; D might be TRBD2 (6 bases). V was pared by 1 base and J by 1 base, with 9 bases between. The CDR3 runs 15 residues. Germline CDR1 is KGHSH and CDR2 is LQKENI.

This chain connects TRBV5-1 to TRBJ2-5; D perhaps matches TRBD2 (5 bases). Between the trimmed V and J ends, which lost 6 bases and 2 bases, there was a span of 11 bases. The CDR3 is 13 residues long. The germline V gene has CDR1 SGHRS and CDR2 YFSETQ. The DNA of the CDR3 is TGCGCCAGCATGCGGACGGGGCAAGAGACCCAGTACTTC. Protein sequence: CASMRTGQETQYF.

This CDR3 is CASKSSGANYGYTF. The CDR3 nucleotides are TGTGCCAGCAAATCGTCGGGAGCTAACTATGGCTACACCTTC. The gene calls are TRBV27 and TRBJ1-2; D call uncertain. The CDR3 extends over 14 amino acids. Trimming took off 7 bases at V and 0 bases at J, with 12 bases between the two ends. Germline V lookup: CDR1 MNHEY, CDR2 SMNVEV (reference sequence).

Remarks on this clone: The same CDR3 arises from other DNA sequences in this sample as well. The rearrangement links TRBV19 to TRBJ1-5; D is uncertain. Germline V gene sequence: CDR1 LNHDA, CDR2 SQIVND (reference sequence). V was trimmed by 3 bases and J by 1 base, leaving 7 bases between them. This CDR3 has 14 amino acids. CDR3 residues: CASSIGGSNQPQHF. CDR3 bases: TGTGCCAGTAGTATCGGAGGGAGCAATCAGCCCCAGCATTTT.

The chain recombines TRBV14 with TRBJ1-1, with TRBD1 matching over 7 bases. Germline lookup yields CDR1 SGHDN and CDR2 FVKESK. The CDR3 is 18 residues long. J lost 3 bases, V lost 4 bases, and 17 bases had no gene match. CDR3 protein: CASSPRRGQRGIDTEAFF. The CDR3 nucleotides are TGTGCCAGCAGCCCTCGGAGGGGGCAAAGGGGAATAGACACTGAAGCTTTCTTT.

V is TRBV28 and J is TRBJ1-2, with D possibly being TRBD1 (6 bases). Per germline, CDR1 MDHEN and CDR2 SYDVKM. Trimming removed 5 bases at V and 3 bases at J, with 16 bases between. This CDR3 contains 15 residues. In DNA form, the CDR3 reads TGTGCCAGCAGTCCAGGCGGACAGTTTCACTATGGCTACACCTTC. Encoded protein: CASSPGGQFHYGYTF.

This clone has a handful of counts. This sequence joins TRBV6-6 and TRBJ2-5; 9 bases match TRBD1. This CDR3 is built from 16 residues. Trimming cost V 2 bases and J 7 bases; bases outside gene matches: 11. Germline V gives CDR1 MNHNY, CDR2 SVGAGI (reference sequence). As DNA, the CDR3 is TGTGCCAGCAGTTACCCGGACAGGGGACGCAGGCGGACCCAGTACTTC. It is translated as CASSYPDRGRRRTQYF.

CDR3 DNA: TGTGCCAGCAGCCAAGATCCTGGAAGCGTTACCTACGAGCAGTACTTC. Translation: CASSQDPGSVTYEQYF. The chain couples TRBV4-2 to TRBJ2-7; D unclear. The V end lost 0 bases, the J end lost 2 bases, and 14 bases lay between the germline ends. This CDR3 region has 16 residues. In germline, CDR1 is LGHNA, CDR2 YNFKEQ.

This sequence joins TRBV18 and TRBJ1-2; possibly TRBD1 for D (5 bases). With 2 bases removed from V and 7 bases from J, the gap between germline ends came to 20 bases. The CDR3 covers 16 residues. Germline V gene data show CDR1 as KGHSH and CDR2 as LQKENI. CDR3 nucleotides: TGTGCCAGCTCACCAATTGCAGGGTTCGGAGCGACTGGCTACACCTTC. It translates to CASSPIAGFGATGYTF.

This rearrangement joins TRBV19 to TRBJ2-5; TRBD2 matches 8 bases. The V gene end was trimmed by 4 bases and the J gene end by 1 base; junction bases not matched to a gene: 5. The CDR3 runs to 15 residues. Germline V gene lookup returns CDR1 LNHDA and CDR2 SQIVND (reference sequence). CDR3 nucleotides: TGTGCCAGTAGTACAGCACTAGCGGTCCAAGAGACCCAGTACTTC. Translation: CASSTALAVQETQYF. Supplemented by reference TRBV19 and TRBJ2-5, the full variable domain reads DGGITQSPKYLFRKEGQNVTLSCEQNLNHDAMYWYRQDPGQGLRLIYYSQIVNDFQKGDIAEGYSVSREKKESFPLTVTSAQKNPTAFYLCASSTALAVQETQYFGPGTRLLVL.

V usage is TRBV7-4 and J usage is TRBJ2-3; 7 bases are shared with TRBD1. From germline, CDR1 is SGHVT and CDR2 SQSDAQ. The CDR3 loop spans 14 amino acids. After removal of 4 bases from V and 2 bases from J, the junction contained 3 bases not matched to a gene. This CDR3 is CASSWGQFTDTQYF. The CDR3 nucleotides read TGTGCCAGCAGCTGGGGACAGTTCACAGATACGCAGTATTTT.

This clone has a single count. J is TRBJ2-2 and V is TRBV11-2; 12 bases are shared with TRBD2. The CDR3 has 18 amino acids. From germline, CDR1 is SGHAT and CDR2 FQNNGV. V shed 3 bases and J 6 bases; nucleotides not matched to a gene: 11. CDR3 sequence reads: CASSFVLAGGPSPGELFF. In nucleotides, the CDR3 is TGTGCCAGCAGCTTCGTACTAGCGGGAGGCCCTAGTCCCGGGGAGCTGTTTTTT.

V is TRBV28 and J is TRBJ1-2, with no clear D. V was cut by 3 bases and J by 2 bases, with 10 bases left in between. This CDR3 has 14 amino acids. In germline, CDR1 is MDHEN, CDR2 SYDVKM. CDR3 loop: CASSFFTVNYGYTF. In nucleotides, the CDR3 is TGTGCCAGCAGTTTCTTTACAGTAAACTATGGCTACACCTTC.

The CDR3 sequence is CASSLGQGVNQPQHF. The CDR3 bases are TGTGCCAGCAGCTTGGGACAGGGGGTCAATCAGCCCCAGCATTTT. The chain has TRBV7-2 and TRBJ1-5; 11 bases line up with TRBD1. The germline CDR1 and CDR2 sequences are SGHTA and FQGNSA. The CDR3 consists of 15 residues. J lost 3 bases, V lost 3 bases, and 1 base had no gene match.

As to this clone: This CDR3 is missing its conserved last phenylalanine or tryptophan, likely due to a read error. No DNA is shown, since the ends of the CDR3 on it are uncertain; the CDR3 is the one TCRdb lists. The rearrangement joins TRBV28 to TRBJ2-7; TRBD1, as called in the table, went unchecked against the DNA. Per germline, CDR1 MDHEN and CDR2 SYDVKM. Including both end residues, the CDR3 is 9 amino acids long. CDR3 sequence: CASSLNRAL.

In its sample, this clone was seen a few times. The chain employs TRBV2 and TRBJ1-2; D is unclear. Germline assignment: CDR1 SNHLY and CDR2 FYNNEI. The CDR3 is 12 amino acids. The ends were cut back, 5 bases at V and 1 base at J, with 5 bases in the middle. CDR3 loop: CASSQYNYGYTF. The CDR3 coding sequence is TGTGCCAGCAGTCAGTATAACTATGGCTACACCTTC.